The following is a T cell receptor beta chain sequence with its context. The V segment lost 8 bases and the J segment 5 bases; nucleotides outside the gene matches: 11. In germline, CDR1 is LGHNT, CDR2 FRNRAP. This CDR3 has 15 residues. This sample is part of a study of blood T cell repertoires in COVID-19. As for the study in general: Sites across the United States, Italy and Spain contributed samples from acute and convalescent COVID-19. The analysed material was cDNA or gDNA that came from T cells, B-cell-depleted T cells, or PBMCs.

Authors' methods: Reference gene primer amplification yielded estimated nucleated cell counts. The table came from immunoSEQ multiplex PCR; TCRdb's copy has only in-frame clones and leaves some out. From that table come the V and J calls and clone size; the DNA was used to work out D and trimming. This table holds about 52,000 clones, about 91% found once. Sequenced: peripheral blood. V is TRBV12-5 and J is TRBJ1-5; 8 positions match TRBD1. This TCR was recovered from a man aged 60-69 years with active COVID-19. CDR3 protein: CASSPPGGAYQPQHF. CDR3 nucleotides: TGTGCTAGTAGCCCCCCAGGGGGCGCGTATCAGCCCCAGCATTTT.